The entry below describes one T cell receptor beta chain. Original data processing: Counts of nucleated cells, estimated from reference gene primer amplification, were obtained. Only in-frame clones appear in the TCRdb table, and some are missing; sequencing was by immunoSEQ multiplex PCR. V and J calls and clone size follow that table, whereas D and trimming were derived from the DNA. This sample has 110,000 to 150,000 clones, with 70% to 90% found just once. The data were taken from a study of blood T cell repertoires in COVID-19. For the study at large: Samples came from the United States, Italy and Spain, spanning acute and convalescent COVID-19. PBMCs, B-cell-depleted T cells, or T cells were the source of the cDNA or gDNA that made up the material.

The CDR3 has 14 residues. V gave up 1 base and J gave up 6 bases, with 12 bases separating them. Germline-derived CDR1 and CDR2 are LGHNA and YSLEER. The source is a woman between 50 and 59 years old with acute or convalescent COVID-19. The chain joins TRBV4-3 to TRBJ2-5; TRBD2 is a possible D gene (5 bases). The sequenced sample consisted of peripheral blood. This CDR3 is CASSQAVSGKTQYF. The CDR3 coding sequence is TGCGCCAGCAGCCAAGCTGTGTCGGGAAAGACCCAGTACTTC.